These 4 T cell receptor beta chains originate from one sample sequenced in a study of shared clonotypes between healthy human individuals. Assay: immunoSEQ multiplex PCR; the TCRdb copy retains only in-frame clones and omits some. Among roughly 450,000 clones listed, around 79% were seen once. Input material: PBMCs. These receptors all stem from a middle-aged woman in good health. Some clones in this sample may be carry-over from other donors' samples.

V usage is TRBV5-1 and J usage is TRBJ2-1; the D gene is possibly TRBD1 (6 bases). This CDR3 is built from 16 residues. V was pared by 4 bases and J by 7 bases, with 21 bases between. Germline V gene data show CDR1 as SGHRS and CDR2 as YFSETQ. DNA of the CDR3: TGCGCCAGCAGCGCCGACCGGGACATACGACTGAATGAGCAGTTCTTC. It encodes CASSADRDIRLNEQFF.

Here the CDR3 reads CASSLSDRADQYF. The CDR3 DNA reads TGCGCCAGCAGCTTAAGTGACAGGGCAGACCAGTACTTC. The chain combines TRBV5-1 with TRBJ2-5, with 7 bases identical to TRBD1. The germline CDR1 and CDR2 sequences are SGHRS and YFSETQ. CDR3 length: 13 amino acids. Germline trimming cut 2 bases from V and 10 bases from J; bases unmatched to any gene: 8.

This clone was detected only a few times. This chain uses TRBV5-1 with TRBJ2-7; the D call may be TRBD1 or TRBD2 (5 bases each). V was shortened by 3 bases and J by 5 bases, with 12 bases between the two germline ends. Per the germline V gene, CDR1 is SGHRS and CDR2 is YFSETQ. The CDR3 is made up of 13 amino acids. CDR3 in amino acids: CASSWDRGDEQYF. The CDR3 DNA reads as TGCGCCAGCAGCTGGGACCGAGGGGACGAGCAGTACTTC. The complete variable domain, with remaining parts taken from reference TRBV5-1 and TRBJ2-7, reads KAGVTQTPRYLIKTRGQQVTLSCSPISGHRSVSWYQQTPGQGLQFLFEYFSETQRNKGNFPGRFSGRQFSNSRSEMNVSTLELGDSALYLCASSWDRGDEQYFGPGTRLTVT.

This clone was recorded a few times. V is TRBV9 and J is TRBJ1-1; weak D call: TRBD1 (5 bases). V was cut by 4 bases and J by 7 bases, with 11 bases left in between. The CDR3 extends over 12 amino acids. Germline V lookup: CDR1 SGDLS, CDR2 YYNGEE. This CDR3 is CASSLQGGEAFF. Written as DNA, the CDR3 is TGTGCCAGCAGCCTTCAGGGCGGTGAAGCTTTCTTT.